This T cell receptor beta chain was obtained from a study of blood T cell repertoires in COVID-19. The germline CDR1 and CDR2 sequences are SNHLY and FYNNEI. The CDR3 contains 14 residues. The V end was cut by 7 bases, the J end by 4 bases, with 14 bases between. The repertoire was sequenced with immunoSEQ multiplex PCR; TCRdb's copy has only in-frame clones and lacks some. The table records about 230,000 clones, around 90% of them present only once. Which cohort a participant joined came from the clinical history participants gave. Source material: PBMCs or T cells enriched from blood (not recorded which). The rearrangement links TRBV2 to TRBJ1-3; D call uncertain. The TCR sequence derives from a man aged 25 to 40 who had recovered from COVID-19. In DNA form, the CDR3 reads TGTGCCAGCAAGGCGGGGTCGGGAGGAAACACCATATATTTT. This sequence encodes CASKAGSGGNTIYF.